The clone carrying this T cell receptor (beta chain) was seen a few times. Its specificity is not known. The entry originates in a study of OX40 agonist ivuxolimab in advanced cancers. Measured with immunoSEQ multiplex PCR; TCRdb has only the in-frame clones, and not every one. The data show about 62,000 clones, 65% to 85% seen once. General study results and limits: Average numbers of expanded clones were greater in CD8+ T cells than in CD4+.

Germline V gives CDR1 KGHSH, CDR2 LQKENI. This CDR3 region has 13 residues. Trimming removed 0 bases from V and 10 bases from J, with 9 bases in between. Autoimmune disease history or systemic immunosuppression was exclusionary. Cycle 7 day 1, cycle 4 day 1, and baseline were the timepoints at which blood was sampled. The chain uses TRBV18 and TRBJ2-2; the D gene is possibly TRBD1 (5 bases). This sequence originates from an adult with an advanced solid tumor such as melanoma, head and neck, liver or kidney cancer. Specimen: CD4+ or CD8+ T cells sorted from blood, collected in a trial of the OX40 agonist ivuxolimab. In DNA form, the CDR3 reads TGTGCCAGCTCACCACCGAGGACAATGGAGCTGTTTTTT. Translated, it gives CASSPPRTMELFF.